These 5 T cell receptor beta chains came from one sample sequenced in a study of blood T cell repertoires in COVID-19. Sequencing used immunoSEQ multiplex PCR; TCRdb keeps in-frame clones, though not all of them. The data show 110,000 or so clones, approximately 82% seen once. Sequencing used peripheral blood. The receptors were gathered from an elderly woman with acute or convalescent COVID-19.

This chain links TRBV5-6 with TRBJ2-5, with 15 positions matching TRBD2. The CDR3 runs 19 residues. Germline V lookup: CDR1 SGHDT, CDR2 YYEEEE. Trimming took 5 bases from V and 0 from J; bases not matched to a gene: 11. The DNA of the CDR3 is TGTGCCAGCAGAGGTACGGGACTAGCGGGAGGAGGGTACCAAGAGACCCAGTACTTC. It specifies CASRGTGLAGGGYQETQYF. The variable domain in full, completed from reference TRBV5-6 and TRBJ2-5, reads DAGVTQSPTHLIKTRGQQVTLRCSPKSGHDTVSWYQQALGQGPQFIFQYYEEEERQRGNFPDRFSGHQFPNYSSELNVNALLLGDSALYLCASRGTGLAGGGYQETQYFGPGTRLLVL.

The V call is TRBV7-9, the J call TRBJ2-2; 7 nucleotides match TRBD1. Germline lookup yields CDR1 SEHNR and CDR2 FQNEAQ (reference sequence). CDR3 length equals 14 residues. The J segment lost 4 bases and the V segment lost 6 bases, leaving 5 bases of the junction unmatched. The CDR3 is CASRFDRVTGELFF. CDR3 nucleotides: TGTGCCAGCAGATTTGACAGGGTCACCGGGGAGCTGTTTTTT.

This chain joins TRBV28 and TRBJ1-1; 8 bases line up with TRBD1. The V and J ends lost 5 bases and 3 bases, in that order; junction bases with no gene match: 11. The CDR3 contains 16 residues. Germline loops: CDR1 MDHEN, CDR2 SYDVKM. The CDR3 sequence: CASSHQGQATYTEAFF. The CDR3 DNA sequence: TGTGCCAGCAGTCATCAGGGACAGGCTACTTACACTGAAGCTTTCTTT.

The chain uses TRBV5-4 and TRBJ2-3; D possibly corresponds to TRBD2 (5 bases). This CDR3 is built from 12 residues. Germline V gene sequence: CDR1 SGHNT, CDR2 YYREEE (reference sequence). V was trimmed by 4 bases and J by 6 bases, leaving 9 bases between them. This CDR3 reads CASSPPGDTQYF. CDR3 nucleotides: TGTGCCAGCAGCCCCCCGGGGGATACGCAGTATTTT.

The chain combines TRBV19 with TRBJ2-5; TRBD2 matches at 9 bases. This CDR3 comprises 15 residues. V was clipped by 4 bases and J by 5 bases; unmatched bases: 8. The germline gives CDR1 LNHDA, CDR2 SQIVND (reference sequence). CDR3 loop: CASSNAGGVRETQYF. The CDR3 nucleotides are TGTGCCAGTAGTAATGCGGGAGGGGTTCGGGAGACCCAGTACTTC.